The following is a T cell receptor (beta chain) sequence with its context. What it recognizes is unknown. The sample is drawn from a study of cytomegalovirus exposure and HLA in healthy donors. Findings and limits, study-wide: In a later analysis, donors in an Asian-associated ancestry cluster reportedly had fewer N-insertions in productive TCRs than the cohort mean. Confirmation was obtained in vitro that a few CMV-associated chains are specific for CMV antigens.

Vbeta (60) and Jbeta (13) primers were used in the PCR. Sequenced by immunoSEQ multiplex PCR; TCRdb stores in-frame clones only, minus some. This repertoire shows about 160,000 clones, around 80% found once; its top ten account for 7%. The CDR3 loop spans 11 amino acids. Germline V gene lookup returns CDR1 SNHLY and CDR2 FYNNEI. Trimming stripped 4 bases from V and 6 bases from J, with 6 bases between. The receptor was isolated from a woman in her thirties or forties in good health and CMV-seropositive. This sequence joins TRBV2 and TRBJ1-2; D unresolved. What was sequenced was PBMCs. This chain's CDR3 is CASSGRDGYTF. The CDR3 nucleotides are TGTGCCAGCAGTGGTCGGGATGGCTACACCTTC.